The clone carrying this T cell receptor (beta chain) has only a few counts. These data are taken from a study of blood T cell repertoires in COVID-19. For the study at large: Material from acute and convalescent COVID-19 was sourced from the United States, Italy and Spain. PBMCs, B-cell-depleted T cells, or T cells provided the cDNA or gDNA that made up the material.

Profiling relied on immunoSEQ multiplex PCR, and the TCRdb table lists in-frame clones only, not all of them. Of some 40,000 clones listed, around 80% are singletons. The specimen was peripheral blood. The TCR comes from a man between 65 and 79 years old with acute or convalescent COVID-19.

CDR3 sequence: CASSVGVTYSNTEAFF. The CDR3 DNA follows: TGTGCCAGCAGCGTAGGGGTGACTTATTCGAACACTGAAGCTTTCTTT. The J gene is TRBJ1-1, the V gene TRBV9; D unresolved. There are 16 residues in the CDR3. Trimming stripped 0 bases from V and 1 base from J, with 13 bases between. Germline-derived CDR1 and CDR2 are SGDLS and YYNGEE.